Below, 29 T cell receptor beta chains from the same sample are listed, as sequenced in a study of T cells in Graves' hyperthyroidism and ophthalmopathy. RNA transcripts were the template for amplifying TCR beta CDR3 regions. TCR CDR3 regions were first amplified by RT-PCR with HTBI primers. TCRdb itself ran the multiplex PCR reads through MiXCR, one entry per CDR3 protein. This table holds approximately 420,000 distinct CDR3 sequences, under 15% found once. Material for sequencing was blood. All receptors derive from a young woman with Graves' hyperthyroidism.

With regard to this clonotype: Just one base apart from a much larger clone, this may be a read error. The chain has TRBV3-1 and TRBJ2-2, with 8 bases lining up with TRBD2. Germline V CDR1 and CDR2: LGHDT, YNNKEL (reference sequence). The CDR3 is made up of 18 amino acids. Here the CDR3 reads CASSRISGQSGGTGELLF. DNA for the CDR3: TGTGCCAGCAGCCGAATCTCGGGGCAGAGCGGGGGCACCGGGGAGCTGCTTTTT.

This clonotype has more than one count but fewer than ten. This chain uses TRBV18 with TRBJ2-2; D gene unclear. The CDR3 extends over 16 amino acids. Per germline, CDR1 KGHSH and CDR2 LQKENI. V was pared by 0 bases and J by 3 bases, with 11 bases between. CDR3 bases: TGTGCCAGCTCACCACCGGCGGCGGAACACACCGGGGAGCTGTTTTTT. It yields the protein CASSPPAAEHTGELFF.

This clonotype was seen repeatedly, ten times or more. This sequence joins TRBV30 and TRBJ2-2; D perhaps matches TRBD2 (6 bases). CDR3 length: 14 amino acids. V was shortened by 5 bases and J by 2 bases, with 12 bases between the two germline ends. Germline values: CDR1 GTSNPN, CDR2 SVGIG (reference sequence). The CDR3 DNA follows: TGTGCCTGGGGTGGGACTGACAACACCGGGGAGCTGTTTTTT. As protein: CAWGGTDNTGELFF. Full variable domain (outside the CDR3, taken from reference TRBV30 and TRBJ2-2): SQTIHQWPATLVQPVGSPLSLECTVEGTSNPNLYWYRQAAGRGLQLLFYSVGIGQISSEVPQNLSASRPQDRQFILSSKKLLLSDSGFYLCAWGGTDNTGELFFGEGSRLTVL.

This clonotype occurred a few times. The V gene is TRBV30, the J gene TRBJ1-4, with D perhaps TRBD1 (5 bases). CDR1 is GTSNPN and CDR2 is SVGIG in the germline V gene (reference sequence). V was shortened by 3 bases and J by 0 bases, with 17 bases between the two germline ends. The CDR3 has 17 residues. CDR3 amino acids: CAWSPRGKHATNEKLFF. The CDR3 DNA is TGTGCCTGGAGCCCCCGGGGCAAACACGCAACTAATGAAAAACTGTTTTTT.

In its sample, this clonotype was seen a few times. CDR3 loop: CASRPRGEGGNEQYF. The CDR3 nucleotides are TGTGCCAGCAGGCCCAGGGGTGAAGGGGGGAACGAGCAGTACTTC. The rearrangement uses TRBV28 and TRBJ2-7; D may correspond to TRBD1 or TRBD2 (6 bases each). CDR3 length: 15 amino acids. CDR1 and CDR2 from the germline V gene are MDHEN and SYDVKM. With 6 bases removed from V and 5 bases from J, the gap between germline ends came to 20 bases.

This clonotype was seen a single time. V and J are TRBV19 and TRBJ1-2; D unclear. The CDR3 extends over 14 amino acids. Per the germline V gene, CDR1 is LNHDA and CDR2 is SQIVND (reference sequence). V lost 3 bases and J lost 8, with 16 bases in between. The CDR3 sequence is CASSMPRPGWGYTF. The CDR3 nucleotides read TGTGCCAGTAGTATGCCCAGGCCTGGATGGGGCTACACCTTC.

In its sample, this clonotype was seen many times. The V and J genes are TRBV20-1 and TRBJ2-7; possibly TRBD2 for D (5 bases). V dropped 0 bases and J dropped 0 bases, with 15 bases sitting between them. This CDR3 contains 16 residues. Germline V gene sequence: CDR1 DFQATT, CDR2 SNEGSKA (reference sequence). The CDR3 is CSAREPGAVRSYEQYF. The CDR3 DNA sequence: TGCAGTGCTAGAGAGCCCGGAGCGGTGCGCTCCTACGAGCAGTACTTC.

This clonotype occurred many times. This chain joins TRBV3-1 and TRBJ2-5; D ambiguous. Germline V CDR1 and CDR2: LGHDT, YNNKEL (reference sequence). The CDR3 spans 13 residues. V lost 6 bases and J lost 5, with 13 bases in between. The CDR3 nucleotides are TGTGCCAGCAGTCCGACTCAGGCGGAGACCCAGTACTTC. It yields the protein CASSPTQAETQYF.

Many counts were recorded for this clonotype. The chain couples TRBV20-1 to TRBJ1-5; 7 bases are shared with TRBD1. The CDR3 consists of 12 residues. Germline V gene data show CDR1 as DFQATT and CDR2 as SNEGSKA (reference sequence). The V and J ends lost 3 bases and 6 bases, in that order; junction bases with no gene match: 2. In DNA, the CDR3 is TGCAGTGCTAGGACAGGGAGTCAGCCCCAGCATTTT. It is translated as CSARTGSQPQHF.

The chain carries TRBV7-9 and TRBJ1-6, with 7 positions matching TRBD1. The germline gives CDR1 SEHNR, CDR2 FQNEAQ (reference sequence). CDR3 size: 15 residues. With 1 base clipped from V and 9 bases from J, the junction kept 6 bases outside the gene matches. In DNA form, the CDR3 reads TGTGCCAGCAGCTTAGGGCGACAGGGAGGTTCACCCCTCCACTTT. Protein product: CASSLGRQGGSPLHF.

This clonotype was seen more than once but under ten times. CDR3 residues: CASSMGQGYGYTF. The CDR3 DNA sequence: TGTGCCAGTAGTATGGGACAGGGCTATGGCTACACCTTC. V gene TRBV19 combines with J gene TRBJ1-2, with 9 bases lining up with TRBD1. The CDR3 has 13 amino acids. Per the germline V gene, CDR1 is LNHDA and CDR2 is SQIVND (reference sequence). Losses at the gene ends were 3 bases for V and 4 bases for J; bases not matched to a gene: 0.

Ten or more counts support this clonotype. The genes are TRBV20-1 and TRBJ1-1, with 8 positions matching TRBD1. V dropped 3 bases and J dropped 6; count of bases not matched to a gene: 6. The CDR3 extends over 13 amino acids. In germline, CDR1 is DFQATT, CDR2 SNEGSKA (reference sequence). As DNA, the CDR3 is TGCAGTGCTAGGACAGGGGCCAAGGCTGAAGCTTTCTTT. Translated: CSARTGAKAEAFF.

This clonotype was picked up a small number of times. The chain has TRBV28 and TRBJ2-7; D remains ambiguous. In germline, CDR1 is MDHEN, CDR2 SYDVKM. The CDR3 runs 15 residues. Trimming removed 5 bases at V and 3 bases at J, with 17 bases between. This chain's CDR3 is CASSPSTPPYYEQYF. In DNA form, the CDR3 reads TGTGCCAGCAGTCCATCAACACCCCCCTACTACGAGCAGTACTTC.

This clonotype was detected only a few times. This chain uses TRBV20-1 with TRBJ2-1, with 9 bases fitting TRBD2. Per the germline V gene, CDR1 is DFQATT and CDR2 is SNEGSKA (reference sequence). With 0 bases clipped from V and 8 bases from J, the junction kept 8 bases outside the gene matches. The CDR3 totals 15 residues. The CDR3 coding sequence is TGCAGTGCTAGAGATCGGTTAGCGGGAGCGTATGAGCAGTTCTTC. Translation gives CSARDRLAGAYEQFF.

The chain links TRBV10-2 to TRBJ1-5, with D uncertain. Germline CDR1 reads WSHSY; CDR2 reads SAAADI. V was trimmed by 6 bases and J by 4 bases, leaving 7 bases between them. This CDR3 has 12 amino acids. The chain's CDR3 is CASRVANQPQHF. Here the CDR3 DNA reads TGCGCCAGCAGGGTAGCGAATCAGCCCCAGCATTTT.

The table lists this clonotype with a few counts. The chain employs TRBV11-2 and TRBJ1-6; D is unresolved. V dropped 2 bases and J dropped 4 bases, with 9 bases sitting between them. Germline V lookup: CDR1 SGHAT, CDR2 FQNNGV. This CDR3 comprises 15 residues. The CDR3 nucleotides are TGTGCCAGCAGCTTAATAGGGTCGTATAATTCACCCCTCCACTTT. This codes for CASSLIGSYNSPLHF. The full variable domain, completed using reference TRBV11-2 and TRBJ1-6, is EAGVAQSPRYKIIEKRQSVAFWCNPISGHATLYWYQQILGQGPKLLIQFQNNGVVDDSQLPKDRFSAERLKGVDSTLKIQPAKLEDSAVYLCASSLIGSYNSPLHFGNGTRLTVT.

This clonotype was seen ten or more times. The chain links TRBV7-3 to TRBJ2-1, with 11 bases matching TRBD2. CDR3 size: 15 residues. Germline V lookup: CDR1 SGHTA, CDR2 FQGTGA. V shed 5 bases, J shed 7 bases, and the junction held 7 bases outside the gene matches. The CDR3 nucleotides read TGTGCCAGCAGCCCCGGACTAGCGGGTCGGAATGAGCAGTTCTTC. This sequence encodes CASSPGLAGRNEQFF.

This clonotype was seen ten or more times. This chain uses TRBV18 with TRBJ2-1; no clear D gene. Germline values: CDR1 KGHSH, CDR2 LQKENI. There are 14 residues in the CDR3. Trimming stripped 3 bases from V and 3 bases from J, with 9 bases between. The CDR3 region has the DNA TGTGCCAGCTCACCCCCGATGGACTACAATGAGCAGTTCTTC. Protein product: CASSPPMDYNEQFF.

The V and J genes are TRBV12-3 or TRBV12-4 and TRBJ1-5; tentatively, D is TRBD1 (6 bases). CDR3 length: 16 residues. Trimming stripped 1 base from V and 5 bases from J, with 15 bases between. The CDR3 nucleotides read TGTGCCAGCAGTTTAGGGGGGGGCAGGTTGGATCAGCCCCAGCATTTT. Translating gives CASSLGGGRLDQPQHF.

The chain links TRBV20-1 to TRBJ2-7; 10 nucleotides agree with TRBD2. The CDR3 runs 14 residues. V gave up 1 base and J gave up 5 bases; unmatched junction bases: 5. Germline values: CDR1 DFQATT, CDR2 SNEGSKA (reference sequence). The CDR3 DNA follows: TGCAGTGCTAGAGCCTTAGCGGGAGGAGACGAGCAGTACTTC. It is translated as CSARALAGGDEQYF.

There are a few counts of this clonotype. V is TRBV20-1 and J is TRBJ1-1; 7 bases fit TRBD1. This CDR3 is built from 16 residues. V shed 3 bases and J 0 bases; nucleotides not matched to a gene: 10. The germline V gene has CDR1 DFQATT and CDR2 SNEGSKA (reference sequence). This chain's CDR3 is CSASWGGQILNTEAFF. In DNA form, the CDR3 reads TGCAGTGCTAGTTGGGGGGGACAGATCCTGAACACTGAAGCTTTCTTT.

This clonotype has at least ten counts. The chain recombines TRBV6-1 with TRBJ1-5; a weak D match, TRBD1 (6 bases). The CDR3 has 15 amino acids. Germline V lookup: CDR1 MNHNS, CDR2 SASEGT. Trimming left V 7 bases short and J 2 bases short, with 15 bases between. CDR3 region: CASKQTGGGNQPQHF. CDR3 bases: TGTGCCAGCAAACAGACAGGCGGTGGCAATCAGCCCCAGCATTTT.

This clonotype was picked up a small number of times. A much larger clone differs by one base, so this may be a read error. The CDR3 spells CASSPTFRAGDKIYNEQFF. CDR3 nucleotide sequence: TGTGCCAGCAGCCCAACCTTCAGAGCGGGAGACAAAATTTACAATGAGCAGTTCTTC. This chain uses TRBV11-1 with TRBJ2-1; 8 bases are a match to TRBD2. The CDR3 extends over 19 amino acids. Germline assignment: CDR1 SGHAT and CDR2 FQDESV (reference sequence). J gave up 4 bases and V 5 bases, and 19 bases lay outside the gene matches.

This chain connects TRBV19 to TRBJ2-1, with 10 nucleotides matching TRBD1. The CDR3 contains 15 residues. V gave up 3 bases and J gave up 5 bases; unmatched junction bases: 4. Germline-derived CDR1 and CDR2 are LNHDA and SQIVND (reference sequence). CDR3 residues: CASSIGTGAHNEQFF. CDR3 DNA sequence: TGTGCCAGTAGTATTGGGACAGGGGCCCACAATGAGCAGTTCTTC.

Note on this clonotype: Being one base from a much bigger clone, this may be a read error. The CDR3 sequence is CASTLERQLNTEAFF. In DNA form, the CDR3 reads TGCGCCAGCACCTTGGAAAGGCAGTTGAACACTGAAGCTTTCTTT. The chain has TRBV5-1 and TRBJ1-1; no firm D call. CDR1 and CDR2 from the germline V gene are SGHRS and YFSETQ. CDR3 length: 15 amino acids.

A remark on this clonotype: A much larger clone differs by one base, so this may be a read error. This chain links TRBV12-3 or TRBV12-4 with TRBJ1-4; 8 nucleotides line up with TRBD1. This CDR3 comprises 14 residues. CDR3 nucleotides: TGTGTCAGCAGTTTTTCAGGGGGCGATGAAAAACTGTTTTTT. Translation gives CVSSFSGGDEKLFF.

A few counts support this clonotype. The genes are TRBV20-1 and TRBJ1-6; D ambiguous. V was clipped by 1 base and J by 0 bases, with 10 bases between them. Germline V CDR1 and CDR2: DFQATT, SNEGSKA (reference sequence). This CDR3 comprises 16 residues. The CDR3 region is CSARVFGISYNSPLHF. In DNA, the CDR3 is TGCAGTGCTAGAGTTTTTGGAATCTCCTATAATTCACCCCTCCACTTT.

This clonotype was seen ten or more times. The rearrangement links TRBV11-1 to TRBJ2-5; D call uncertain. The germline V gene has CDR1 SGHAT and CDR2 FQDESV (reference sequence). The ends were cut back, 5 bases at V and 5 bases at J, with 9 bases in the middle. The CDR3 is 12 residues long. CDR3 loop: CASSPVGETQYF. The CDR3 nucleotides are TGTGCCAGCAGCCCTGTGGGGGAGACCCAGTACTTC.

By proportion, this clonotype is large. V gene TRBV19 combines with J gene TRBJ1-2; perhaps TRBD1 as D (5 bases). The CDR3 covers 14 residues. CDR1 LNHDA and CDR2 SQIVND come from the germline V gene (reference sequence). Between the trimmed V and J ends, which lost 9 bases and 0 bases, there was a span of 14 bases. DNA for the CDR3: TGTGCCAGCAGCGGCCAGGGAGCTAACTATGGCTACACCTTC. It codes for CASSGQGANYGYTF.